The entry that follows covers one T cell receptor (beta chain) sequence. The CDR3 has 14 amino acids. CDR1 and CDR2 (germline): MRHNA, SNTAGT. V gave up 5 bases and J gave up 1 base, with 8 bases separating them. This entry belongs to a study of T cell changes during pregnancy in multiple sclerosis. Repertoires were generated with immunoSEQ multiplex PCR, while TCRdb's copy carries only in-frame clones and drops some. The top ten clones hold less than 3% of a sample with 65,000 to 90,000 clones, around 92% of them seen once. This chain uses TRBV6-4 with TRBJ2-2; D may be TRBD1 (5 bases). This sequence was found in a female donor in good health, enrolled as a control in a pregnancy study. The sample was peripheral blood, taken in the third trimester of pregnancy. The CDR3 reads CASSLTGNTGELFF. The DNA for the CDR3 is TGTGCCAGCAGTCTAACAGGGAACACCGGGGAGCTGTTTTTT.